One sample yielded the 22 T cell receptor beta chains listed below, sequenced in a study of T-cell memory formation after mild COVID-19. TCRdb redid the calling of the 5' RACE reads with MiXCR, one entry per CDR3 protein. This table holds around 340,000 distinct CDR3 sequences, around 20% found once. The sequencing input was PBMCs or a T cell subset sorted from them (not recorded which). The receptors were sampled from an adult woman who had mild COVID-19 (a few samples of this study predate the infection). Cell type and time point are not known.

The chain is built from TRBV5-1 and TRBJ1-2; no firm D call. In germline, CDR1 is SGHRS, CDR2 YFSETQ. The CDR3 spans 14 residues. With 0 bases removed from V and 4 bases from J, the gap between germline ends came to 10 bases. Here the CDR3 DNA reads TGCGCCAGCAGCTTGGAGGGCAGGACCTATGGCTACACCTTC. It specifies CASSLEGRTYGYTF.

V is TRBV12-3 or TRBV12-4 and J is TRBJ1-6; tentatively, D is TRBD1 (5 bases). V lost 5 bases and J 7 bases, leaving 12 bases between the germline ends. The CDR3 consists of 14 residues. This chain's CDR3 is CASSPGRLNSPLHF. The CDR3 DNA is TGTGCCAGCAGTCCGGGACGACTCAATTCACCCCTCCACTTT.

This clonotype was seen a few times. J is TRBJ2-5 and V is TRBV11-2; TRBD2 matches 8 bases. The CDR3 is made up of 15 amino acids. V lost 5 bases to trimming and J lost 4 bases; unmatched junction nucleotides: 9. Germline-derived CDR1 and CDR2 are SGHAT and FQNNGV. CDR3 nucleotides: TGTGCCAGCAGCCCCGGGCGGGGGGCCGGAGAGACCCAGTACTTC. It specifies CASSPGRGAGETQYF.

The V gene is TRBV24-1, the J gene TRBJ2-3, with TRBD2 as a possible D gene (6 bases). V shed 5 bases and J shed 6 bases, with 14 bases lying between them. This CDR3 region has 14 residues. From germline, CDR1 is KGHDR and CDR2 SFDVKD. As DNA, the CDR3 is TGTGCCACCAGTGTTCAGGCGGGGAGTGATACGCAGTATTTT. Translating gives CATSVQAGSDTQYF.

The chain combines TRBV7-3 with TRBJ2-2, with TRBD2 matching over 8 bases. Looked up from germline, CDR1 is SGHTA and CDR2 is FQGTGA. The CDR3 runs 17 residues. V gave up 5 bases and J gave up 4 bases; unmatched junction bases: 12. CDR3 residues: CASSPNTGTRSTGELFF. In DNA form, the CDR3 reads TGTGCCAGCAGCCCTAATACCGGGACTAGATCCACCGGGGAGCTGTTTTTT.

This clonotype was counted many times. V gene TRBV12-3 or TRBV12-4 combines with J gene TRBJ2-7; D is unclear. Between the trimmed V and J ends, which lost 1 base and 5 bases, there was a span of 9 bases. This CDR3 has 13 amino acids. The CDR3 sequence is CASSLGENDEQYF. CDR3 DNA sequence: TGTGCCAGCAGTTTAGGGGAAAATGACGAGCAGTACTTC.

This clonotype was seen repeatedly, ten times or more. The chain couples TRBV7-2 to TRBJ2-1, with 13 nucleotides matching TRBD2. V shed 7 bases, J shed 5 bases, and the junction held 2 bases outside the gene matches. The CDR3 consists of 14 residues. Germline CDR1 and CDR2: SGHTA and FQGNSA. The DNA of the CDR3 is TGTGCCAGCAAGACTAGCGGGGGGAACAATGAGCAGTTCTTC. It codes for CASKTSGGNNEQFF.

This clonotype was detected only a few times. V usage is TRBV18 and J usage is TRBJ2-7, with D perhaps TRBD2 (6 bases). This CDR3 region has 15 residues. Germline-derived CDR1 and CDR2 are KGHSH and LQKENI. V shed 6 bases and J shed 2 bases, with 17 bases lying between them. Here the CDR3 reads CASSPGRGLPYEQYF. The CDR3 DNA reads TGTGCCAGCTCTCCAGGACGGGGGTTACCCTACGAGCAGTACTTC.

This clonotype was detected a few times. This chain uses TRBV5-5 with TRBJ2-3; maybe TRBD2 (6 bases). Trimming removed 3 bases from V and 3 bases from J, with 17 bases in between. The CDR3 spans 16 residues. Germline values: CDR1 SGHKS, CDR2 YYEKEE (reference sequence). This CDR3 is CASSSHGLARTDTQYF. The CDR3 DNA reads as TGTGCCAGCAGCTCCCACGGGCTAGCGAGGACAGATACGCAGTATTTT. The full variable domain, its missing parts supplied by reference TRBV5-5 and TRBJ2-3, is DAGVTQSPTHLIKTRGQQVTLRCSPISGHKSVSWYQQVLGQGPQFIFQYYEKEERGRGNFPDRFSARQFPNYSSELNVNALLLGDSALYLCASSSHGLARTDTQYFGPGTRLTVL.

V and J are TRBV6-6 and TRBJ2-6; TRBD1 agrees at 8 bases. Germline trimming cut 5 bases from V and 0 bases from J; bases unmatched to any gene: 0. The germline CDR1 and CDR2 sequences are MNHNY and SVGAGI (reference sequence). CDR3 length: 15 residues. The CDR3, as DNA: TGTGCCAGCAGTACAGGGGGCTCTGGGGCCAACGTCCTGACTTTC. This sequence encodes CASSTGGSGANVLTF.

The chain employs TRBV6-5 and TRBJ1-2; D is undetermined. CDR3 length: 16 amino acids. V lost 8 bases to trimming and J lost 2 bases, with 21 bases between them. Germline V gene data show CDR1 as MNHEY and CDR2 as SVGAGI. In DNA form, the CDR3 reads TGTGCCAGCGCCGTTTTAACTAGCGGGCAAAACTATGGCTACACCTTC. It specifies CASAVLTSGQNYGYTF.

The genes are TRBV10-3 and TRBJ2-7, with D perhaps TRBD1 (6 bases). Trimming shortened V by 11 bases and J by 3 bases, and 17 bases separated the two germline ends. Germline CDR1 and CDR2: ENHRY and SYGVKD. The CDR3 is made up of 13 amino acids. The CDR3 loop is CAVYSGTHYEQYF. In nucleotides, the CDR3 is TGTGCCGTCTATTCCGGGACACACTACGAGCAGTACTTC.

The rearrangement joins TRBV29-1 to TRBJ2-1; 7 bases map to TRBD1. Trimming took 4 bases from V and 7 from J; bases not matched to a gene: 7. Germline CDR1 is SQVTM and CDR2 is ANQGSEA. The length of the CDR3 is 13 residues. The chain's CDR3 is CSVVFTGENEQFF. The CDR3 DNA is TGCAGCGTTGTGTTTACAGGGGAGAATGAGCAGTTCTTC.

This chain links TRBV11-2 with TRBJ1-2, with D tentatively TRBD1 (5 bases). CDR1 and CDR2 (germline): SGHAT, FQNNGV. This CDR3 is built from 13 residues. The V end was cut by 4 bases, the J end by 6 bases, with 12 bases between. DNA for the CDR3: TGTGCCAGCAGCTCACTGGGGCTTAATGGCTACACCTTC. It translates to CASSSLGLNGYTF.

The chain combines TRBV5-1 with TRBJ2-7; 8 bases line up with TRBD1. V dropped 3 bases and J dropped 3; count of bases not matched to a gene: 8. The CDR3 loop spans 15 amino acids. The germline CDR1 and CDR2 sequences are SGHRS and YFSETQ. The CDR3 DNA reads TGCGCCAGCAGCTCCCCTTTGACAGGGGTCTACGAGCAGTACTTC. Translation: CASSSPLTGVYEQYF.

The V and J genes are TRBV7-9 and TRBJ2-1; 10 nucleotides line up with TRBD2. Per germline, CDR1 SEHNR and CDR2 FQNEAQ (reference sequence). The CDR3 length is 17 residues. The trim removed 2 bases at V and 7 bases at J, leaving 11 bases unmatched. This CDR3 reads CASSLFGSLAGPNEQFF. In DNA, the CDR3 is TGTGCCAGCAGCTTATTCGGCTCACTAGCGGGACCAAATGAGCAGTTCTTC.

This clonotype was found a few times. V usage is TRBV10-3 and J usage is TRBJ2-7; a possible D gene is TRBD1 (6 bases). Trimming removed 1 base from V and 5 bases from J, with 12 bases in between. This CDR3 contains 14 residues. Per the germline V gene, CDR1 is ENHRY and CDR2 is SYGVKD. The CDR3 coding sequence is TGTGCCATCAGTGAGTTTAACAGGGTCCACGAGCAGTACTTC. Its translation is CAISEFNRVHEQYF.

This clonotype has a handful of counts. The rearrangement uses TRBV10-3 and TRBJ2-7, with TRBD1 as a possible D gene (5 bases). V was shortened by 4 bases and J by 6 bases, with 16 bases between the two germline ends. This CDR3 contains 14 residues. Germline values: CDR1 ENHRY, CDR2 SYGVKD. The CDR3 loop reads CAISGQTARSEQYF. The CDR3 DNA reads TGTGCCATCAGTGGCCAGACAGCCAGATCCGAGCAGTACTTC.

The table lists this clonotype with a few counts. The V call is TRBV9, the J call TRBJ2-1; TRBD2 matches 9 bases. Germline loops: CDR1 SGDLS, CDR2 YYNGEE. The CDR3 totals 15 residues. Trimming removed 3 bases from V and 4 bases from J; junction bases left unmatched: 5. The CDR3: CASSGGLAGYNEQFF. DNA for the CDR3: TGTGCCAGCAGCGGGGGACTAGCCGGATACAATGAGCAGTTCTTC.

The CDR3 DNA follows: TGCAGTGCTCCCAGGGACATGAACACTGAAGCTTTCTTT. Translating gives CSAPRDMNTEAFF. The chain has TRBV20-1 and TRBJ1-1, with D perhaps TRBD1 (6 bases). With 5 bases removed from V and 0 bases from J, the gap between germline ends came to 10 bases. Germline V CDR1 and CDR2: DFQATT, SNEGSKA (reference sequence). The CDR3 consists of 13 residues.

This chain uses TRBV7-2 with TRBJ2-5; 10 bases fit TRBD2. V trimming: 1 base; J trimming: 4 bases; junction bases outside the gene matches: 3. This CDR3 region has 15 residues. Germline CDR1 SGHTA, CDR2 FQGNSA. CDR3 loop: CASSLDSGRRETQYF. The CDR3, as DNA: TGTGCCAGCAGCTTAGATAGCGGGAGGAGAGAGACCCAGTACTTC.

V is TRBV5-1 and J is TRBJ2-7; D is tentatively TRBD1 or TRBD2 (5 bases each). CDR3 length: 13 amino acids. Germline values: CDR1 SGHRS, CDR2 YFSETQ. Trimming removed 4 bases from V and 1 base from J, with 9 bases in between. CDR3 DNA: TGCGCCAGCAGCGCCGGGGCTTCCTACGAGCAGTACTTC. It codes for CASSAGASYEQYF. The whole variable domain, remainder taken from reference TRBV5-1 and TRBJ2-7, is KAGVTQTPRYLIKTRGQQVTLSCSPISGHRSVSWYQQTPGQGLQFLFEYFSETQRNKGNFPGRFSGRQFSNSRSEMNVSTLELGDSALYLCASSAGASYEQYFGPGTRLTVT.